This entry describes one T cell receptor (beta chain). Both 60 Vbeta primers and 13 Jbeta primers went into the PCR. Clones were read by immunoSEQ multiplex PCR, and TCRdb kept only the in-frame ones, dropping some. The sample holds approximately 160,000 clones, 68% seen once. This sample is part of a study of cytomegalovirus exposure and HLA in healthy donors. The CDR3 loop spans 14 amino acids. Germline CDR1 KGHSH, CDR2 LQKENI. The V gene lost 4 bases and the J gene lost 0 bases, with 9 bases spanning the gap. The sample was PBMCs. This TCR was sampled from a man aged 50-59 years in good health and CMV-seronegative. The chain recombines TRBV18 with TRBJ2-5; D is unclear. The CDR3 here is CASSRGLDQETQYF. In DNA form, the CDR3 reads TGTGCCAGCTCACGTGGTCTAGACCAAGAGACCCAGTACTTC. The full variable domain, its missing parts supplied by reference TRBV18 and TRBJ2-5, is NAGVMQNPRHLVRRRGQEARLRCSPMKGHSHVYWYRQLPEEGLKFMVYLQKENIIDESGMPKERFSAEFPKEGPSILRIQQVVRGDSAAYFCASSRGLDQETQYFGPGTRLLVL.